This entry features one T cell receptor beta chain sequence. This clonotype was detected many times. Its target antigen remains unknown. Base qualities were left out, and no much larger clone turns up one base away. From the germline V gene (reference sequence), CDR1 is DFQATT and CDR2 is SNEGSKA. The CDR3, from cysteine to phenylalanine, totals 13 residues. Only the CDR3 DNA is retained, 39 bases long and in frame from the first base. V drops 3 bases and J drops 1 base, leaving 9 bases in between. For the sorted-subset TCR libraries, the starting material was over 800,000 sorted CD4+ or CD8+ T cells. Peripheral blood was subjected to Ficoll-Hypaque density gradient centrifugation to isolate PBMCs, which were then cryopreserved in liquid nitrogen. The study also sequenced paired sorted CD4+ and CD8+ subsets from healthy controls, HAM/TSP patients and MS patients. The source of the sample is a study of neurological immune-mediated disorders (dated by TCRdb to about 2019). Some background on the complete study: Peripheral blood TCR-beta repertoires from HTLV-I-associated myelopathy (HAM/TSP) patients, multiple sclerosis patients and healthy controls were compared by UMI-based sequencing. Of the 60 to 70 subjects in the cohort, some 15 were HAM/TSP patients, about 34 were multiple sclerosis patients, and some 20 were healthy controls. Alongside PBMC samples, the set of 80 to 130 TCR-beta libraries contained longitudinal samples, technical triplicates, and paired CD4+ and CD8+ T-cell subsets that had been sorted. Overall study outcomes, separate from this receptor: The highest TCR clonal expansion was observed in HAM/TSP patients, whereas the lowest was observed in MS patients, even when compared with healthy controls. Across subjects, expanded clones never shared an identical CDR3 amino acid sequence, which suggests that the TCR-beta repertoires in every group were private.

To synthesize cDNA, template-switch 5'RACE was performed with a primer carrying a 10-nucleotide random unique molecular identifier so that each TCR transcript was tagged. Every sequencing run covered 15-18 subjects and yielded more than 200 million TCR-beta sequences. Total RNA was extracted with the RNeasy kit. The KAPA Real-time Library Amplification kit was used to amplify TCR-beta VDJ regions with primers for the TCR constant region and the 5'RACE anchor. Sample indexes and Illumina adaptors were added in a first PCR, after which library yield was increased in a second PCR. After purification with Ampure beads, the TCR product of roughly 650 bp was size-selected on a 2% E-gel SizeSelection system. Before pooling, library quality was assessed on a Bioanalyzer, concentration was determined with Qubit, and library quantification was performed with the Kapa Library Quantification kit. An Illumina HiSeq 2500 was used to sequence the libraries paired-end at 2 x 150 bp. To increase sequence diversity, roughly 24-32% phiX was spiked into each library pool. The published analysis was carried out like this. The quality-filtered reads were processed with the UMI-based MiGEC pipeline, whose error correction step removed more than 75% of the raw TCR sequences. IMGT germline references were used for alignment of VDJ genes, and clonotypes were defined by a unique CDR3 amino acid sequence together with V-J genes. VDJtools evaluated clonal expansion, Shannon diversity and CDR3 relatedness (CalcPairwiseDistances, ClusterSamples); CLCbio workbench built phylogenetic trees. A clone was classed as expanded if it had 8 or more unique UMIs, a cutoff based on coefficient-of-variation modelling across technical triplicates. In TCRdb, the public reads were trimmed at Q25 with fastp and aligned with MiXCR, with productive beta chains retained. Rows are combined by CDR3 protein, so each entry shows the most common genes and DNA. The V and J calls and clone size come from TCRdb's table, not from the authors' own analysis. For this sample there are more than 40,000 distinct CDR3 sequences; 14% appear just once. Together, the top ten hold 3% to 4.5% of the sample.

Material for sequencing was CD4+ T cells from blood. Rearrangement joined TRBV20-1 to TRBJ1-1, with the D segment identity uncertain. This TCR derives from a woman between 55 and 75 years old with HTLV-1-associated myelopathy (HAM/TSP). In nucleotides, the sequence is TGCAGTGCTAGTTCGGCACCGAACACTGAAGCTTTCTTT. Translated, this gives CSASSAPNTEAFF.